Listed here are 27 T cell receptor beta chains from one sample, sequenced in a study of technical replicates of blood from a few donors. Clones were sequenced by immunoSEQ multiplex PCR, and TCRdb holds only the in-frame ones, with some missing. The sample includes about 90,000 clones, about 94% of them seen just once. The sequencing sample was made of T cells isolated from PBMCs. These receptors were obtained from a human donor in good health.

V and J are TRBV27 and TRBJ1-1, with TRBD1 matching over 12 bases. The J segment lost 5 bases and the V segment lost 6 bases, leaving 10 bases of the junction unmatched. The CDR3 has 16 amino acids. The germline V gene encodes CDR1 MNHEY and CDR2 SMNVEV (reference sequence). The CDR3 DNA follows: TGTGCCAGCAGCCCCGGGACAGGGGGCGGTTGGACTGAAGCTTTCTTT. Translating gives CASSPGTGGGWTEAFF.

V usage is TRBV9 and J usage is TRBJ2-7; tentatively, D is TRBD1 (5 bases). The germline gives CDR1 SGDLS, CDR2 YYNGEE. The CDR3 consists of 15 residues. Trimming cost V 4 bases and J 2 bases, with 16 bases left between them. The CDR3 loop is CASSPSPDTAYEQYF. The CDR3 nucleotides read TGTGCCAGCAGCCCCTCCCCGGACACCGCCTACGAGCAGTACTTC.

The chain is built from TRBV5-1 and TRBJ2-7; possibly TRBD2 for D (6 bases). With 1 base removed from V and 2 bases from J, the gap between germline ends came to 13 bases. This CDR3 comprises 15 residues. Germline V gives CDR1 SGHRS, CDR2 YFSETQ. CDR3 nucleotide sequence: TGCGCCAGCAGCTTGAACACCCTAGCGACCTACGAGCAGTACTTC. Amino acid sequence: CASSLNTLATYEQYF.

The chain is built from TRBV28 and TRBJ2-7; D is undetermined. V lost 3 bases and J lost 3, with 12 bases in between. The germline V gene encodes CDR1 MDHEN and CDR2 SYDVKM. CDR3 length: 14 residues. CDR3 DNA sequence: TGTGCCAGCAGTTTTGGGCAGGCCCTCTACGAGCAGTACTTC. Translation: CASSFGQALYEQYF.

The DNA for the CDR3 is TGTGCCAGCAGCCGACGGGACAGGGTCGGTCAGCCCCAGCATTTT. It codes for CASSRRDRVGQPQHF. The chain recombines TRBV6-6 with TRBJ1-5, with 9 nucleotides matching TRBD1. The V gene end was trimmed by 6 bases and the J gene end by 6 bases; junction bases not matched to a gene: 9. Germline CDR1 and CDR2: MNHNY and SVGAGI (reference sequence). The CDR3 totals 15 residues.

This rearrangement joins TRBV6-1 to TRBJ2-7; maybe TRBD1 (5 bases). V lost 7 bases to trimming and J lost 2 bases, with 15 bases between them. The length of the CDR3 is 14 residues. Germline assignment: CDR1 MNHNS and CDR2 SASEGT. CDR3 in DNA: TGTGCCAGCACAGGGATTTTTCCGACCTACGAGCAGTACTTC. Encoded protein: CASTGIFPTYEQYF.

This clone was seen a single time. V and J are TRBV28 and TRBJ1-4; no definite D call. This CDR3 has 14 residues. Trimming shortened V by 5 bases and J by 4 bases, and 11 bases separated the two germline ends. Per the germline V gene, CDR1 is MDHEN and CDR2 is SYDVKM. The CDR3 region has the DNA TGTGCCAGCAGTAACGCAGTCGTTAATGAAAAACTGTTTTTT. This sequence encodes CASSNAVVNEKLFF.

V is TRBV2 and J is TRBJ2-3; 9 bases are shared with TRBD2. Germline V gene data show CDR1 as SNHLY and CDR2 as FYNNEI. J lost 0 bases, V lost 11 bases, and 6 bases had no gene match. This CDR3 has 14 residues. CDR3 sequence reads: CAGGGERSTDTQYF. The CDR3 nucleotides read TGTGCCGGCGGGGGGGAGCGAAGCACAGATACGCAGTATTTT.

In DNA, the CDR3 is TGCGCCAGCAGCCGACCGGGACAGGGAGGCAATGAGCAGTTCTTC. Its protein product is CASSRPGQGGNEQFF. V is TRBV4-1 and J is TRBJ2-1; 9 bases fit TRBD1. The CDR3 totals 15 residues. The V and J ends lost 4 bases and 6 bases, in that order; junction bases with no gene match: 7. Germline CDR1 MGHRA, CDR2 YSYEKL.

The chain employs TRBV4-2 and TRBJ1-3; D perhaps matches TRBD1 (5 bases). With 3 bases removed from V and 3 bases from J, the gap between germline ends came to 18 bases. The CDR3 has 17 amino acids. Germline CDR1 and CDR2: LGHNA and YNFKEQ. The CDR3 loop is CASSQAAGQQGGNTIYF. Written as DNA, the CDR3 is TGTGCCAGCAGCCAGGCCGCGGGGCAACAAGGTGGAAACACCATATATTTT.

The chain employs TRBV5-1 and TRBJ2-1; TRBD1 matches at 7 bases. V was pared by 7 bases and J by 8 bases, with 3 bases of the junction left unmatched. This CDR3 has 11 residues. Germline CDR1 reads SGHRS; CDR2 reads YFSETQ. CDR3 nucleotides: TGCGCCAGCGATACAGGGGATGAGCAGTTCTTC. Protein sequence: CASDTGDEQFF.

V and J are TRBV18 and TRBJ2-6; D remains unclear. CDR1 KGHSH and CDR2 LQKENI come from the germline V gene. V was trimmed by 4 bases and J by 0 bases, leaving 7 bases between them. The CDR3 length is 15 residues. The CDR3 loop reads CASSQELSGANVLTF. The CDR3 nucleotides read TGTGCCAGCTCACAGGAGCTCTCTGGGGCCAACGTCCTGACTTTC.

V usage is TRBV28 and J usage is TRBJ1-2, with D maybe TRBD1 (5 bases). This CDR3 comprises 17 residues. Germline CDR1 MDHEN, CDR2 SYDVKM. V lost 4 bases and J lost 3, with 21 bases in between. CDR3 coding DNA: TGTGCCAGCAGTTCCTCGGGGGACCCACCCATCGACTATGGCTACACCTTC. Translating it yields CASSSSGDPPIDYGYTF.

This clone was observed a single time. The CDR3 loop reads CASSEGGNTDTQYF. CDR3 bases: TGCGCCAGCAGTGAGGGCGGCAACACAGATACGCAGTATTTT. The genes are TRBV10-1 and TRBJ2-3; D is undetermined. This CDR3 contains 14 residues. The V and J ends lost 2 bases and 2 bases respectively, with 8 bases between them. Per the germline V gene, CDR1 is WNHNN and CDR2 is SYGVQD (reference sequence).

The V call is TRBV10-3, the J call TRBJ2-1; possible D gene TRBD1, 5 bases. Germline loops: CDR1 ENHRY, CDR2 SYGVKD. This CDR3 region has 13 residues. V was clipped by 4 bases and J by 4 bases, with 8 bases between them. CDR3 sequence (DNA): TGTGCCATCAGTGGGGGCCCGTACAATGAGCAGTTCTTC. This sequence encodes CAISGGPYNEQFF.

The chain recombines TRBV5-4 with TRBJ2-1; TRBD2 might be the D (6 bases). The V end lost 0 bases, the J end lost 7 bases, and 14 bases lay between the germline ends. The CDR3 extends over 15 amino acids. Germline V gene lookup returns CDR1 SGHNT and CDR2 YYREEE (reference sequence). The chain's CDR3 is CASSLGRDSSNEQFF. CDR3 in DNA: TGTGCCAGCAGCTTGGGCCGGGACTCTTCGAATGAGCAGTTCTTC.

The rearrangement links TRBV19 to TRBJ1-5; 11 bases align to TRBD1. The CDR3 sequence is 16 residues long. Per germline, CDR1 LNHDA and CDR2 SQIVND (reference sequence). Trimming cost V 1 base and J 4 bases; bases outside gene matches: 3. CDR3 residues: CASSIVGTGGNQPQHF. For the CDR3, the DNA is TGTGCCAGTAGTATAGTAGGGACAGGGGGTAATCAGCCCCAGCATTTT.

This chain joins TRBV4-2 and TRBJ2-5, with 12 bases aligning to TRBD2. The J segment lost 4 bases and the V segment lost 5 bases, leaving 5 bases of the junction unmatched. Germline CDR1 LGHNA, CDR2 YNFKEQ. The CDR3 is 15 amino acids. CDR3 in DNA: TGTGCCAGCAGCGCCTCTAGCGGGGGGGTAGAGACCCAGTACTTC. Translating it yields CASSASSGGVETQYF.

The chain combines TRBV2 with TRBJ1-1; weak D call: TRBD1 (6 bases). The CDR3 is made up of 21 amino acids. With 3 bases removed from V and 6 bases from J, the gap between germline ends came to 35 bases. Per germline, CDR1 SNHLY and CDR2 FYNNEI. The CDR3 DNA follows: TGTGCCAGCAGTGATGGGAGAGGGACGGTCAGGGGCGGGGGTCGAGCCGCTGAAGCTTTCTTT. Translation gives CASSDGRGTVRGGGRAAEAFF.

The chain uses TRBV7-9 and TRBJ1-4; tentative D call: TRBD1 (5 bases). This CDR3 region has 16 residues. V was clipped by 4 bases and J by 4 bases, with 16 bases between them. Germline CDR1 reads SEHNR; CDR2 reads FQNEAQ (reference sequence). CDR3 protein: CASSSPGGGFNEKLFF. In DNA, the CDR3 is TGTGCCAGCAGCTCCCCCGGGGGGGGGTTTAATGAAAAACTGTTTTTT.

The chain links TRBV11-2 to TRBJ2-7; TRBD1 aligns across 7 bases. CDR1 is SGHAT, CDR2 FQNNGV, per germline. This CDR3 region has 15 residues. V dropped 1 base and J dropped 1; count of bases not matched to a gene: 4. The CDR3, as DNA: TGTGCCAGCAGCTTAGTGGGGACAGCGTCCTACGAGCAGTACTTC. It specifies CASSLVGTASYEQYF.

The chain employs TRBV28 and TRBJ2-1, with 7 bases aligning to TRBD2. J lost 2 bases, V lost 7 bases, and 5 bases had no gene match. The CDR3 is made up of 14 amino acids. The germline CDR1 and CDR2 sequences are MDHEN and SYDVKM. CDR3 region: CASTGTTTYNEQFF. The DNA for the CDR3 is TGTGCCAGCACCGGGACTACCACCTACAATGAGCAGTTCTTC.

The rearrangement uses TRBV19 and TRBJ1-5, with D possibly being TRBD1 (5 bases). The V end was cut by 8 bases, the J end by 7 bases, with 30 bases between. This CDR3 region has 18 residues. CDR1 and CDR2 (germline): LNHDA, SQIVND (reference sequence). CDR3 bases: TGTGCCAGTGAATCAGGGAGGGGATTTAATTCCGGGAGCCAGCCCCAGCATTTT. This translates into CASESGRGFNSGSQPQHF.

The gene calls are TRBV5-6 and TRBJ2-1; D perhaps matches TRBD2 (5 bases). The germline CDR1 and CDR2 sequences are SGHDT and YYEEEE. V was pared by 4 bases and J by 9 bases, with 17 bases between. The CDR3 has 14 residues. This CDR3 is CASSTLEGWGEQFF. CDR3 coding DNA: TGTGCCAGCAGCACCCTCGAGGGCTGGGGTGAGCAGTTCTTC. The variable domain in full, with the rest retrieved from reference TRBV5-6 and TRBJ2-1, is DAGVTQSPTHLIKTRGQQVTLRCSPKSGHDTVSWYQQALGQGPQFIFQYYEEEERQRGNFPDRFSGHQFPNYSSELNVNALLLGDSALYLCASSTLEGWGEQFFGPGTRLTVL.

The rearrangement links TRBV19 to TRBJ1-6; the match to TRBD1 covers 10 bases. CDR3 length equals 17 residues. With V trimmed by 0 bases and J by 10 bases, 9 bases remained unmatched. CDR1 is LNHDA, CDR2 SQIVND, per germline (reference sequence). The CDR3 nucleotides read TGTGCCAGTAGTATAGATCTTGTGACAGGGGGCGAATCACCCCTCCACTTT. The encoded protein is CASSIDLVTGGESPLHF.

The chain recombines TRBV19 with TRBJ2-1; 11 bases fit TRBD2. Germline V gene sequence: CDR1 LNHDA, CDR2 SQIVND (reference sequence). Unmatched junction bases numbered 24, after V lost 6 bases and J lost 8 bases. The CDR3 covers 20 residues. CDR3 nucleotides: TGTGCCAGTAGGGATGTAGCGGGAGGGCCCGGACAAGTACATTCGCATGAGCAGTTCTTC. It yields the protein CASRDVAGGPGQVHSHEQFF. Full variable domain (missing parts from reference TRBV19 and TRBJ2-1): DGGITQSPKYLFRKEGQNVTLSCEQNLNHDAMYWYRQDPGQGLRLIYYSQIVNDFQKGDIAEGYSVSREKKESFPLTVTSAQKNPTAFYLCASRDVAGGPGQVHSHEQFFGPGTRLTVL.

The CDR3: CASRSLGQGGAGELFF. CDR3 sequence (DNA): TGTGCCAGCAGATCCCTGGGACAGGGGGGAGCCGGGGAGCTGTTTTTT. V gene TRBV11-3 combines with J gene TRBJ2-2; 11 nucleotides match TRBD1. The CDR3 sequence is 16 residues long. The junction had 9 bases not matched to a gene; V was cut back by 6 bases and J by 6 bases. Germline V gives CDR1 SGHNT, CDR2 YENEEA. Complete variable domain (other parts from reference TRBV11-3 and TRBJ2-2): EAGVVQSPRYKIIEKKQPVAFWCNPISGHNTLYWYLQNLGQGPELLIRYENEEAVDDSQLPKDRFSAERLKGVDSTLKIQPAELGDSAVYLCASRSLGQGGAGELFFGEGSRLTVL.